The next 14 T cell receptor beta chains were all read from a single sample in a study of cytomegalovirus exposure and HLA in healthy donors. Both 60 Vbeta primers and 13 Jbeta primers went into the PCR. Sequencing used immunoSEQ multiplex PCR; TCRdb keeps in-frame clones, though not all of them. Counted here are approximately 210,000 clones, more than 85% occurring once; the ten biggest clones make up approximately 1.5%. Sequencing used PBMCs. The receptor set was obtained from a woman younger than 35 in good health and CMV-seronegative.

V usage is TRBV9 and J usage is TRBJ2-1; perhaps TRBD2 as D (7 bases). Germline V gene lookup returns CDR1 SGDLS and CDR2 YYNGEE. The CDR3 runs 16 residues. With 0 bases removed from V and 3 bases from J, the gap between germline ends came to 13 bases. The CDR3 loop is CASSVARGGVYNEQFF. As DNA, the CDR3 is TGTGCCAGCAGCGTAGCTAGGGGGGGGGTCTACAATGAGCAGTTCTTC.

The V call is TRBV5-1, the J call TRBJ2-2; possible D gene TRBD2, 6 bases. V was clipped by 2 bases and J by 4 bases, with 15 bases between them. The CDR3 totals 16 residues. Germline CDR1 SGHRS, CDR2 YFSETQ. For the CDR3, the DNA is TGCGCCAGCAGCTTTCAGTCGGGGGTGAGCACCGGGGAGCTGTTTTTT. Translation gives CASSFQSGVSTGELFF.

The chain couples TRBV5-6 to TRBJ2-7; TRBD2 matches 11 bases. CDR3 length equals 15 residues. The trim removed 0 bases at V and 6 bases at J, leaving 5 bases unmatched. Germline loops: CDR1 SGHDT, CDR2 YYEEEE. CDR3 in amino acids: CASSLDRLAGGEQYF. As DNA, the CDR3 is TGTGCCAGCAGCTTGGACCGCCTAGCGGGGGGCGAGCAGTACTTC.

The chain is built from TRBV18 and TRBJ2-5; TRBD1 is a possible D gene (5 bases). This CDR3 is 15 amino acids long. Per germline, CDR1 KGHSH and CDR2 LQKENI. V lost 5 bases and J lost 1, with 14 bases in between. The CDR3 here is CASSTQQVGQETQYF. The DNA of the CDR3 is TGTGCCAGCTCAACACAACAGGTGGGCCAAGAGACCCAGTACTTC.

The V and J genes are TRBV9 and TRBJ2-1, with 8 bases aligning to TRBD2. This CDR3 contains 15 residues. Germline V gene lookup returns CDR1 SGDLS and CDR2 YYNGEE. Losses at the gene ends were 4 bases for V and 2 bases for J; bases not matched to a gene: 5. The CDR3 bases are TGTGCCAGCAGCCCCGGACTAGCAGCCTACAATGAGCAGTTCTTC. Translation: CASSPGLAAYNEQFF.

The chain recombines TRBV11-3 with TRBJ2-5; TRBD2 is a possible D gene (5 bases). The CDR3 consists of 16 residues. The germline V and J ends were trimmed by 4 bases and 1 base, with 16 bases remaining between them. Germline V gene sequence: CDR1 SGHNT, CDR2 YENEEA. The CDR3, as DNA: TGTGCCAGCAGCTCCTCGCCACTAGGGCCCCAAGAGACCCAGTACTTC. It codes for CASSSSPLGPQETQYF.

V usage is TRBV23-1 and J usage is TRBJ1-5, with 7 positions matching TRBD1. TRBV23-1 is identified as an open reading frame with a role that is uncertain. The junction had 12 bases not matched to a gene; V was cut back by 4 bases and J by 9 bases. CDR3 length equals 15 residues. CDR3 protein: CASSPYLRTGSPQHF. Here the CDR3 DNA reads TGCGCCAGCAGTCCTTATCTTCGGACAGGCTCGCCCCAGCATTTT.

In the case of this clone: Relative to the germline gene, one junction end is altered; a read error may explain this. The V call is TRBV7-7, the J call TRBJ1-1, with 8 bases fitting TRBD1. The CDR3 spans 17 residues. CDR1 and CDR2 from the germline V gene are SSHAT and FNYEAQ (reference sequence). Written as DNA, the CDR3 is TGTGCTAGCACCCCAGACAGGGGCAGTAGCATGAACACTGAAGCTTTCTTT. It translates to CASTPDRGSSMNTEAFF.

This clone showed up just once. The chain is built from TRBV2 and TRBJ2-3, with TRBD2 identical over 8 bases. Trimming cost V 1 base and J 5 bases; bases outside gene matches: 5. Germline values: CDR1 SNHLY, CDR2 FYNNEI. The CDR3 spans 15 residues. CDR3 bases: TGTGCCAGCAGTGAAGGGGTAGCGGGAATAGATACGCAGTATTTT. As protein: CASSEGVAGIDTQYF.

This rearrangement joins TRBV28 to TRBJ1-5; 7 bases agree with TRBD1. This CDR3 contains 14 residues. CDR1 is MDHEN, CDR2 SYDVKM, per germline. Germline trimming cut 5 bases from V and 7 bases from J; bases unmatched to any gene: 8. The CDR3 protein is CASSLRGFEQPQHF. The CDR3 nucleotides read TGTGCCAGCAGTCTCAGGGGGTTCGAACAGCCCCAGCATTTT.

As regards this clone: Other nucleotide sequences in the sample specify the same CDR3. J is TRBJ1-1 and V is TRBV6-5; D remains ambiguous. CDR1 is MNHEY and CDR2 is SVGAGI in the germline V gene. The CDR3 sequence is 16 residues long. The V end lost 0 bases, the J end lost 2 bases, and 13 bases lay between the germline ends. The CDR3 sequence: CASSYSPREFNTEAFF. CDR3 in DNA: TGTGCCAGCAGTTACTCTCCCCGGGAGTTCAACACTGAAGCTTTCTTT.

The chain uses TRBV7-9 and TRBJ2-2; D may be TRBD1 (5 bases). CDR3 length: 12 amino acids. V was trimmed by 3 bases and J by 8 bases, leaving 7 bases between them. The V gene's germline CDR1 is SEHNR and CDR2 FQNEAQ (reference sequence). The CDR3 reads CASSFKGGELFF. In DNA form, the CDR3 reads TGTGCCAGCAGCTTCAAGGGGGGGGAGCTGTTTTTT.

The chain has TRBV7-9 and TRBJ2-7, with D maybe TRBD1 (5 bases). The CDR3 is 15 amino acids. CDR1 and CDR2 (germline): SEHNR, FQNEAQ (reference sequence). Trimming took off 5 bases at V and 5 bases at J, with 19 bases between the two ends. CDR3 DNA: TGTGCCAGCAGCCCAACGGACAAACAAAGAGACGAGCAGTACTTC. It codes for CASSPTDKQRDEQYF.

The chain recombines TRBV12-5 with TRBJ1-2; possible D gene TRBD1, 5 bases. This CDR3 has 14 amino acids. V lost 1 base to trimming and J lost 8 bases, with 14 bases between them. Germline V gene lookup returns CDR1 LGHNT and CDR2 FRNRAP. In DNA, the CDR3 is TGTGCTAGTGGTTTGGGAGACGGCCCAGGGGGCTACACCTTC. As protein: CASGLGDGPGGYTF.